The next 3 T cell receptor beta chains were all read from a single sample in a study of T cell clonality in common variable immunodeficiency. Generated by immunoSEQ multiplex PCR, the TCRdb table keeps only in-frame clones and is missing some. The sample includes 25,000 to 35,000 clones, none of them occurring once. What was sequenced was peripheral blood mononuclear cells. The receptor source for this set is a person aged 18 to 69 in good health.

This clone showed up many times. The CDR3 sequence: CAWSEQGTYEQYF. The CDR3 DNA, read in part, is TGTGCCTGGAGTGAGCAGGGCACCTACGAG. V gene TRBV30 combines with J gene TRBJ2-7, with D possibly matching TRBD1 (5 bases). The CDR3 goes on 3 residues after the read ends, and that part is filled in from the germline J gene. Trimming cost V 1 base and J 2 bases, with 9 bases left between them. CDR3 length equals 13 residues. Per the germline V gene, CDR1 is GTSNPN and CDR2 is SVGIG (reference sequence). Supplemented by reference TRBV30 and TRBJ2-7, the full variable domain reads SQTIHQWPATLVQPVGSPLSLECTVEGTSNPNLYWYRQAAGRGLQLLFYSVGIGQISSEVPQNLSASRPQDRQFILSSKKLLLSDSGFYLCAWSEQGTYEQYFGPGTRLTVT.

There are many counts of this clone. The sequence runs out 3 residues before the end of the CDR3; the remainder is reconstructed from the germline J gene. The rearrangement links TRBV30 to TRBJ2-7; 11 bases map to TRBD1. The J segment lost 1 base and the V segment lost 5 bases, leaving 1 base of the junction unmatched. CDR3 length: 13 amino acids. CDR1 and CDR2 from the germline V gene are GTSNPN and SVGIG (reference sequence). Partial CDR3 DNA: TGTGCCTGGGGACAGGGGGCGTCCTACGAG. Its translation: CAWGQGASYE. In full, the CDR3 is CAWGQGASYEQYF.

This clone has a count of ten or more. The CDR3 protein is CASSYEGHETQYF. The sequenced part of the CDR3 DNA is TGTGCCAGCAGTTACGAAGGGCACGAGACC. The chain couples TRBV6-2 or TRBV6-3 to TRBJ2-5; no clear D gene. Sequencing ends 3 residues short of the CDR3 end; the germline J gene provides the rest. From germline, CDR1 is MNHEY and CDR2 SVGEGT. The V gene lost 2 bases and the J gene lost 5 bases, with 9 bases spanning the gap. The length of the CDR3 is 13 residues.